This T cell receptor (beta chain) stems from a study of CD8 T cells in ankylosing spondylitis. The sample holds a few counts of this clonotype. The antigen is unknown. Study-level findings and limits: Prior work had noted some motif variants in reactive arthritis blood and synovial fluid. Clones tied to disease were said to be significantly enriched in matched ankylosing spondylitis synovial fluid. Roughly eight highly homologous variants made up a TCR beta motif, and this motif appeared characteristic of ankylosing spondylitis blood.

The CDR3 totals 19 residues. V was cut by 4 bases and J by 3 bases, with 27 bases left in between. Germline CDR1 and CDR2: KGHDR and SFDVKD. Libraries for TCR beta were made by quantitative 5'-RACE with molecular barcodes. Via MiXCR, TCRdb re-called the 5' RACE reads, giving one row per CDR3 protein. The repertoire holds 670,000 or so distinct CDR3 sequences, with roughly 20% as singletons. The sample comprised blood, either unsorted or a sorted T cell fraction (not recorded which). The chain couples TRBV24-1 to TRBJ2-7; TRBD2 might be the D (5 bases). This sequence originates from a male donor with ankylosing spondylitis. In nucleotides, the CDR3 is TGTGCCACCAGTGACCCCGAGCCCCGGGGTCCCAACCTAATCTACGAGCAGTACTTC. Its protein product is CATSDPEPRGPNLIYEQYF.